A single sample gave rise to the 26 T cell receptor beta chains below, sequenced in a study of control samples from healthy donors and cancer patients. Produced via immunoSEQ multiplex PCR; TCRdb's table is partial and in-frame only. The repertoire holds roughly 160,000 clones, approximately 94% seen once, with around 13% in the top ten. Sequencing used PBMCs. The receptors shown here come from a man in his 60s with colorectal cancer.

Written as DNA, the CDR3 is TGCGCCAGCAGCCAAGAGTTGAGGAGCAATCAGCCCCAGCATTTT. This encodes CASSQELRSNQPQHF. The chain employs TRBV4-3 and TRBJ1-5; no clear D gene. V was trimmed by 0 bases and J by 1 base, leaving 7 bases between them. The CDR3 has 15 residues. The germline V gene has CDR1 LGHNA and CDR2 YSLEER.

Written as DNA, the CDR3 is TGCGCCAGCAGCCGGACAGGGAGTAATCAGCCCCAGCATTTT. Amino acid sequence: CASSRTGSNQPQHF. The chain is built from TRBV4-1 and TRBJ1-5; 8 bases fit TRBD1. The V gene's germline CDR1 is MGHRA and CDR2 YSYEKL. The V and J ends lost 4 bases and 4 bases, in that order; junction bases with no gene match: 3. The CDR3 consists of 14 residues.

V is TRBV6-5 and J is TRBJ2-5, with 10 bases aligning to TRBD1. The germline V gene has CDR1 MNHEY and CDR2 SVGAGI. V trimming: 4 bases; J trimming: 4 bases; junction bases outside the gene matches: 6. This CDR3 has 15 residues. The CDR3 reads CASSFGTGAGETQYF. The CDR3 nucleotides are TGTGCCAGCAGTTTCGGGACAGGGGCGGGAGAGACCCAGTACTTC.

This chain connects TRBV7-9 to TRBJ2-1; the D gene could be TRBD1 or TRBD2 (5 bases each). In germline, CDR1 is SEHNR, CDR2 FQNEAQ (reference sequence). V was clipped by 10 bases and J by 9 bases, with 19 bases between them. CDR3 length: 13 amino acids. This CDR3 reads CATSGSDYGEQFF. The CDR3 DNA reads TGTGCCACCTCAGGGTCAGACTACGGTGAGCAGTTCTTC. Drawing the rest from reference TRBV7-9 and TRBJ2-1, the complete variable domain is DTGVSQNPRHKITKRGQNVTFRCDPISEHNRLYWYRQTLGQGPEFLTYFQNEAQLEKSRLLSDRFSAERPKGSFSTLEIQRTEQGDSAMYLCATSGSDYGEQFFGPGTRLTVL.

The V and J genes are TRBV4-1 and TRBJ2-7, with no clear D. Per the germline V gene, CDR1 is MGHRA and CDR2 is YSYEKL. This CDR3 is built from 15 residues. Trimming took 0 bases from V and 1 from J, leaving 10 bases between them. CDR3 bases: TGCGCCAGCAGCCAAGATAATCGGCAGTCCTACGAGCAGTACTTC. Encoded protein: CASSQDNRQSYEQYF.

The rearrangement links TRBV12-3 or TRBV12-4 to TRBJ2-2, with D unresolved. This CDR3 spans 13 amino acids. The V and J ends lost 2 bases and 4 bases respectively, with 5 bases between them. The CDR3 loop is CASSLIRTGELFF. For the CDR3, the DNA is TGTGCCAGCAGTTTAATCCGCACCGGGGAGCTGTTTTTT.

The chain is built from TRBV19 and TRBJ1-1; 9 nucleotides agree with TRBD1. The CDR3 runs to 19 residues. J lost 2 bases, V lost 10 bases, and 23 bases had no gene match. The germline CDR1 and CDR2 sequences are LNHDA and SQIVND (reference sequence). Written as DNA, the CDR3 is TGTGCCACTATAGGGGACAGGGTCGTCTTCGGAAAGGGAAACACTGAAGCTTTCTTT. Translating gives CATIGDRVVFGKGNTEAFF. The variable domain in full, with the rest retrieved from reference TRBV19 and TRBJ1-1, is DGGITQSPKYLFRKEGQNVTLSCEQNLNHDAMYWYRQDPGQGLRLIYYSQIVNDFQKGDIAEGYSVSREKKESFPLTVTSAQKNPTAFYLCATIGDRVVFGKGNTEAFFGQGTRLTVV.

The gene calls are TRBV7-9 and TRBJ2-7; D call uncertain. The CDR3 has 11 residues. CDR1 and CDR2 (germline): SEHNR, FQNEAQ (reference sequence). V lost 5 bases to trimming and J lost 4 bases, with 6 bases between them. CDR3 region: CASSPSYEQYF. The CDR3, as DNA: TGTGCCAGCAGCCCGTCGTACGAGCAGTACTTC.

V is TRBV6-1 and J is TRBJ2-3, with 12 bases aligning to TRBD2. Trimming cost V 4 bases and J 6 bases; bases outside gene matches: 11. The CDR3 loop spans 17 amino acids. The germline V gene encodes CDR1 MNHNS and CDR2 SASEGT. CDR3 nucleotides: TGTGCCAGCAGTGCGGGACTAGCGGGTCCAAGGGGGGATACGCAGTATTTT. As protein: CASSAGLAGPRGDTQYF.

CDR3 DNA sequence: TGTGCCAGCTCCCCGACGGCAAGCTCCTATAATTCACCCCTCCACTTT. Protein: CASSPTASSYNSPLHF. The chain recombines TRBV9 with TRBJ1-6; D uncertain. The length of the CDR3 is 16 residues. V lost 7 bases to trimming and J lost 0 bases, with 14 bases between them. Germline V gene sequence: CDR1 SGDLS, CDR2 YYNGEE.

The J gene is TRBJ1-5, the V gene TRBV19; perhaps TRBD1 as D (5 bases). The CDR3 spans 13 residues. CDR1 and CDR2 (germline): LNHDA, SQIVND (reference sequence). With 4 bases removed from V and 4 bases from J, the gap between germline ends came to 8 bases. The CDR3 nucleotides are TGTGCCAGTAGTAACAGGAATAATCAGCCCCAGCATTTT. Its protein is CASSNRNNQPQHF.

The rearrangement uses TRBV6-5 and TRBJ1-1, with D perhaps TRBD1 (5 bases). The CDR3 totals 13 residues. The germline gives CDR1 MNHEY, CDR2 SVGAGI. Trimming removed 6 bases from V and 11 bases from J, with 19 bases in between. CDR3 protein: CASSPTQVWLAFF. CDR3 DNA: TGTGCCAGCAGCCCGACACAGGTTTGGTTGGCTTTCTTT.

The chain couples TRBV27 to TRBJ2-5; 13 positions match TRBD2. CDR3 length equals 16 residues. Germline V gene lookup returns CDR1 MNHEY and CDR2 SMNVEV (reference sequence). The trim removed 5 bases at V and 2 bases at J, leaving 5 bases unmatched. CDR3 coding DNA: TGTGCCAGCAGTCATCGGACTAGCGGGGGTCAAGAGACCCAGTACTTC. Translating it yields CASSHRTSGGQETQYF.

This chain uses TRBV4-2 with TRBJ1-1; maybe TRBD1 (5 bases). Trimming took off 1 base at V and 1 base at J, with 13 bases between the two ends. CDR3 size: 16 residues. Germline V gene lookup returns CDR1 LGHNA and CDR2 YNFKEQ. In nucleotides, the CDR3 is TGTGCCAGCAGCCAAGCTTTCGGGCAGGGGAACACTGAAGCTTTCTTT. Translation gives CASSQAFGQGNTEAFF.

The chain has TRBV15 and TRBJ1-1; the D is unclear. The CDR3 spans 15 residues. Germline CDR1 is LNHNV and CDR2 is YYDKDF (reference sequence). V was trimmed by 1 base and J by 11 bases, leaving 20 bases between them. The CDR3 DNA follows: TGTGCCACCAGCAGAGTTAGGGCAAGCACCACCCCGGCTTTCTTT. Translation gives CATSRVRASTTPAFF.

The rearrangement joins TRBV5-5 to TRBJ1-1, with D perhaps matching TRBD1 (6 bases). V was cut by 1 base and J by 4 bases, with 14 bases left in between. The CDR3 runs 15 residues. Germline CDR1 is SGHKS and CDR2 is YYEKEE (reference sequence). CDR3 region: CASSLRTGTPTEAFF. In DNA, the CDR3 is TGTGCCAGCAGCTTGCGCACAGGGACCCCCACTGAAGCTTTCTTT. Combining the CDR3 with reference TRBV5-5 and TRBJ1-1 gives the whole variable domain DAGVTQSPTHLIKTRGQQVTLRCSPISGHKSVSWYQQVLGQGPQFIFQYYEKEERGRGNFPDRFSARQFPNYSSELNVNALLLGDSALYLCASSLRTGTPTEAFFGQGTRLTVV.

The chain links TRBV19 to TRBJ1-1; the D gene is possibly TRBD1 (6 bases). The CDR3 runs 15 residues. Germline V lookup: CDR1 LNHDA, CDR2 SQIVND (reference sequence). V gave up 7 bases and J gave up 1 base, with 16 bases separating them. The CDR3 sequence is CASTPQGGGNTEAFF. CDR3 nucleotides: TGTGCCAGTACCCCCCAAGGAGGGGGGAACACTGAAGCTTTCTTT.

The V call is TRBV28, the J call TRBJ2-7; TRBD1 matches 7 bases. Germline V lookup: CDR1 MDHEN, CDR2 SYDVKM. The CDR3 loop spans 13 amino acids. With V trimmed by 6 bases and J by 5 bases, 7 bases remained unmatched. The CDR3 region has the DNA TGTGCCAGCAGAGTTACAGGGGAAAACGAGCAGTACTTC. Translation gives CASRVTGENEQYF.

The V gene is TRBV11-2, the J gene TRBJ1-1; 9 nucleotides agree with TRBD1. With V trimmed by 3 bases and J by 4 bases, 6 bases remained unmatched. The CDR3 has 15 residues. In germline, CDR1 is SGHAT, CDR2 FQNNGV. The DNA of the CDR3 is TGTGCCAGCAGCTTCGGGACAGGGTTGGGCACTGAAGCTTTCTTT. It specifies CASSFGTGLGTEAFF.

This chain links TRBV6-1 with TRBJ2-1, with D possibly matching TRBD2 (6 bases). This CDR3 has 14 amino acids. Germline V gene data show CDR1 as MNHNS and CDR2 as SASEGT. V dropped 4 bases and J dropped 8 bases, with 15 bases sitting between them. This CDR3 reads CASSVAAGFYEQFF. In nucleotides, the CDR3 is TGTGCCAGCAGTGTAGCGGCAGGGTTCTATGAGCAGTTCTTC.

The chain employs TRBV7-2 and TRBJ2-5, with D possibly TRBD2 on 5 matching bases. The V gene lost 4 bases and the J gene lost 5 bases, with 17 bases spanning the gap. The germline gives CDR1 SGHTA, CDR2 FQGNSA. The CDR3 covers 15 residues. CDR3 in amino acids: CASSSFTRRQETQYF. In DNA form, the CDR3 reads TGTGCCAGCAGCTCTTTTACAAGGAGGCAGGAGACCCAGTACTTC.

The chain recombines TRBV28 with TRBJ1-5; 7 positions agree with TRBD1. The CDR3 totals 16 residues. Trimming at V came to 6 bases and at J to 4 bases, leaving 12 bases not matched to a gene. Germline V CDR1 and CDR2: MDHEN, SYDVKM. The CDR3 protein is CASSWGNRGSNQPQHF. The CDR3 DNA reads TGTGCCAGCAGCTGGGGAAACAGGGGAAGTAATCAGCCCCAGCATTTT.

The CDR3 DNA reads TGTGCCAGCAGCTTCCTAGCGGGGGGAGAGACCCAGTACTTC. Its translation: CASSFLAGGETQYF. This chain joins TRBV7-9 and TRBJ2-5; 11 bases line up with TRBD2. The V and J ends lost 3 bases and 4 bases, in that order; junction bases with no gene match: 1. The germline V gene encodes CDR1 SEHNR and CDR2 FQNEAQ (reference sequence). The CDR3 spans 14 residues.

The rearrangement uses TRBV5-1 and TRBJ1-1; D perhaps matches TRBD1 (6 bases). This CDR3 region has 14 residues. CDR1 and CDR2 from the germline V gene are SGHRS and YFSETQ. V dropped 4 bases and J dropped 0 bases, with 10 bases sitting between them. CDR3 in amino acids: CASSPGQMNTEAFF. Written as DNA, the CDR3 is TGCGCCAGCAGCCCCGGACAGATGAACACTGAAGCTTTCTTT.

V gene TRBV24-1 combines with J gene TRBJ2-7; D unclear. Trimming stripped 0 bases from V and 4 bases from J, with 9 bases between. Germline loops: CDR1 KGHDR, CDR2 SFDVKD. The CDR3 runs to 14 residues. CDR3 loop: CATSDLGLIYEQYF. CDR3 sequence (DNA): TGTGCCACCAGTGATTTGGGTTTGATTTACGAGCAGTACTTC.

This clone was observed many times. The genes are TRBV19 and TRBJ1-5, with no clear D. Germline CDR1 and CDR2: LNHDA and SQIVND (reference sequence). The CDR3 extends over 15 amino acids. V was clipped by 4 bases and J by 0 bases, with 10 bases between them. The CDR3 DNA follows: TGTGCCAGTAGTACCTCGGGGTATAGCAATCAGCCCCAGCATTTT. This sequence encodes CASSTSGYSNQPQHF.